The 32 T cell receptor beta chains given below trace back to one sample, sequenced in a study of blood T cells in healthy people across ages. For the second PCR, which ran for 7 to 11 cycles, a sample-barcoded 5' primer and a J-beta primer mix were used. TCRdb re-called the 5' RACE reads with MiXCR, one entry per CDR3 protein. Of hundreds of thousands of distinct CDR3 sequences listed, about 50% are singletons. The source material was blood. The receptors here all came from a woman of 80 years or more in good health.

The rearrangement joins TRBV15 to TRBJ2-3; 14 positions agree with TRBD2. V was clipped by 5 bases and J by 0 bases; unmatched bases: 13. The CDR3 sequence is 20 residues long. Germline loops: CDR1 LNHNV, CDR2 YYDKDF (reference sequence). In DNA form, the CDR3 reads TGTGCCACCAGCCCGACGGGACTAGCGGGAGTGTATGCTAGCACAGATACGCAGTATTTT. Translated: CATSPTGLAGVYASTDTQYF.

This clonotype was seen ten or more times. The V gene is TRBV6-5, the J gene TRBJ2-5, with D perhaps TRBD2 (5 bases). Trimming left V 2 bases short and J 1 base short, with 11 bases between. In germline, CDR1 is MNHEY, CDR2 SVGAGI. This CDR3 comprises 15 residues. The CDR3 reads CASSYRGLSQETQYF. The CDR3, as DNA: TGTGCCAGCAGTTACCGAGGACTTAGCCAAGAGACCCAGTACTTC.

Remarks on this clonotype: This may be a read error, as it is one base from a much larger clone. The chain couples TRBV10-3 to TRBJ1-2; tentatively, D is TRBD1 (6 bases). The germline V gene has CDR1 ENHRY and CDR2 SYGVKD. This CDR3 is built from 15 residues. The V and J ends lost 2 bases and 3 bases respectively, with 13 bases between them. CDR3 nucleotide sequence: TGTGCCATCAGTGAGGCACAGGGTAAAGACTATGGCTACACCTTC. This translates into CAISEAQGKDYGYTF.

This clonotype was seen more than once but under ten times. This chain uses TRBV5-1 with TRBJ2-1; 7 bases map to TRBD1. Trimming took 0 bases from V and 2 from J; bases not matched to a gene: 8. The CDR3 covers 17 residues. Per germline, CDR1 SGHRS and CDR2 YFSETQ. In nucleotides, the CDR3 is TGCGCCAGCAGCTTGGTTCGGGACAGAGGTACCTACAATGAGCAGTTCTTC. This encodes CASSLVRDRGTYNEQFF.

The V call is TRBV12-3 or TRBV12-4, the J call TRBJ1-4, with D maybe TRBD1 (6 bases). Trimming cost V 3 bases and J 6 bases, with 8 bases left between them. This CDR3 region has 13 residues. In DNA form, the CDR3 reads TGTGCCAGCAGTTTTTCAGGGGATGAAAAACTGTTTTTT. As protein: CASSFSGDEKLFF.

Remarks on this clonotype: In this CDR3 the conserved last residue, phenylalanine or tryptophan, is missing, so a read error is likely. This chain uses TRBV7-2 with TRBJ2-3; either TRBD1 or TRBD2 may supply D (5 bases each). The germline V gene encodes CDR1 SGHTA and CDR2 FQGNSA. The CDR3 covers 11 residues. Trimming removed 6 bases at V and 8 bases at J, with 9 bases between. CDR3 in amino acids: CASSVGVTQYS. The CDR3 coding sequence is TGTGCCAGCAGTGTGGGGGTTACGCAGTATTCT.

This clonotype was observed many times. This rearrangement joins TRBV9 to TRBJ2-7, with D tentatively TRBD2 (5 bases). The V end was cut by 4 bases, the J end by 2 bases, with 19 bases between. Germline V CDR1 and CDR2: SGDLS, YYNGEE. The CDR3 extends over 16 amino acids. CDR3 protein: CASSPEGPSIPYEQYF. The CDR3 nucleotides read TGTGCCAGCAGCCCAGAGGGTCCGAGTATACCCTACGAGCAGTACTTC.

As concerns this clonotype: A read error may be the cause here, since a much bigger clone is one base away. The chain couples TRBV20-1 to TRBJ1-4, with TRBD1 as a possible D gene (5 bases). The CDR3 has 12 amino acids. The germline gives CDR1 DFQATT, CDR2 SNEGSKA (reference sequence). CDR3 DNA sequence: TGCACCGCGGCGGGGCCTAATGAAAAACTGTTTTTT. Translating it yields CTAAGPNEKLFF.

V and J are TRBV18 and TRBJ2-1; a possible D gene is TRBD2 (6 bases). The CDR3 extends over 15 amino acids. Germline CDR1 KGHSH, CDR2 LQKENI. Trimming cost V 3 bases and J 1 base, with 10 bases left between them. CDR3 nucleotides: TGTGCCAGCTCACCCGAGACTAGTTCCTACAATGAGCAGTTCTTC. It encodes CASSPETSSYNEQFF.

Notes on this clonotype: One end of the junction fails to match germline, which may point to a read error. V is TRBV20-1 and J is TRBJ2-1; 13 bases match TRBD2. CDR3 length: 16 amino acids. Looked up from germline, CDR1 is DFQATT and CDR2 is SNEGSKA (reference sequence). CDR3 sequence reads: CSARDQRTSGSYEQLF. CDR3 in DNA: TGCAGTGCTAGAGATCAAAGGACTAGCGGGAGCTATGAGCAGTTATTC.

The chain employs TRBV25-1 and TRBJ1-5; D is possibly TRBD1 (5 bases). This CDR3 is built from 14 residues. Trimming cost V 4 bases and J 1 base, with 8 bases left between them. CDR1 and CDR2 (germline): MGHDK, SYGVNS. The CDR3 is CASSGRTSNQPQHF. As DNA, the CDR3 is TGTGCCAGCAGTGGGCGGACAAGCAATCAGCCCCAGCATTTT.

This clonotype was seen at least ten times. V gene TRBV9 combines with J gene TRBJ2-1; TRBD2 aligns across 11 bases. This CDR3 region has 16 residues. Germline V gene sequence: CDR1 SGDLS, CDR2 YYNGEE. J gave up 5 bases and V 0 bases, and 4 bases lay outside the gene matches. CDR3 protein: CASSVGTSGSNNEQFF. CDR3 nucleotide sequence: TGTGCCAGCAGCGTAGGAACTAGCGGGAGTAACAATGAGCAGTTCTTC.

V is TRBV2 and J is TRBJ2-2; TRBD2 might be the D (6 bases). Germline CDR1 SNHLY, CDR2 FYNNEI. CDR3 length: 15 amino acids. The germline V and J ends were trimmed by 10 bases and 5 bases, with 20 bases remaining between them. The CDR3 DNA reads as TGTGCCACCTGGGGGGAGACTCAGACGACCGGGGAGCTGTTTTTT. It yields the protein CATWGETQTTGELFF.

The table lists this clonotype with many counts. The chain has TRBV6-6 and TRBJ2-1; 9 bases are shared with TRBD2. The CDR3 has 14 amino acids. Germline CDR1 MNHNY, CDR2 SVGAGI (reference sequence). The V gene end was trimmed by 6 bases and the J gene end by 7 bases; junction bases not matched to a gene: 7. CDR3 coding DNA: TGTGCCAGCAGCAGGGACAGCGGGAGGAATGAGCAGTTCTTC. Translated, it gives CASSRDSGRNEQFF.

J is TRBJ1-5 and V is TRBV7-2, with a weak D call TRBD1 (5 bases). Germline CDR1 reads SGHTA; CDR2 reads FQGNSA. Trimming shortened V by 1 base and J by 5 bases, and 9 bases separated the two germline ends. The CDR3 has 14 residues. This CDR3 is CASSLGGDYQPQHF. The DNA for the CDR3 is TGTGCCAGCAGCTTAGGGGGGGATTATCAGCCCCAGCATTTT. Together with reference TRBV7-2 and TRBJ1-5, the CDR3 gives the full variable domain: GAGVSQSPSNKVTEKGKDVELRCDPISGHTALYWYRQSLGQGLEFLIYFQGNSAPDKSGLPSDRFSAERTGGSVSTLTIQRTQQEDSAVYLCASSLGGDYQPQHFGDGTRLSIL.

This chain connects TRBV13 to TRBJ2-1; possibly TRBD1 or TRBD2 for D (6 bases each). The V gene's germline CDR1 is PRHDT and CDR2 FYEKMQ (reference sequence). The V end lost 2 bases, the J end lost 4 bases, and 12 bases lay between the germline ends. The CDR3 has 15 amino acids. For the CDR3, the DNA is TGTGCCAGCAGCTTAAGGGGGGAAGGGTACAATGAGCAGTTCTTC. Protein: CASSLRGEGYNEQFF.

This clonotype came up many times. This CDR3 is CSARDIGSYNEQFF. The DNA for the CDR3 is TGCAGTGCTAGAGATATAGGGTCTTACAATGAGCAGTTCTTC. The rearrangement uses TRBV20-1 and TRBJ2-1; D is unresolved. Germline assignment: CDR1 DFQATT and CDR2 SNEGSKA (reference sequence). The CDR3 is made up of 14 amino acids. The V gene lost 0 bases and the J gene lost 4 bases, with 10 bases spanning the gap.

This sequence joins TRBV6-6 and TRBJ2-3; 8 bases align to TRBD2. CDR1 and CDR2 (germline): MNHNY, SVGAGI (reference sequence). The CDR3 covers 16 residues. Trimming removed 1 base from V and 0 bases from J; junction bases left unmatched: 3. CDR3 DNA: TGTGCCAGCAGTTACTTAGCGGGGAGGAGCACAGATACGCAGTATTTT. Translation gives CASSYLAGRSTDTQYF.

The CDR3 coding sequence is TGCAGCGTTGACCCGACACGCCAAGAGACCCAGTACTTC. Protein product: CSVDPTRQETQYF. This chain links TRBV29-1 with TRBJ2-5; no reliable D call. The CDR3 has 13 amino acids. The germline CDR1 and CDR2 sequences are SQVTM and ANQGSEA. V was cut by 3 bases and J by 1 base, with 9 bases left in between.

This clonotype was seen more than once but under ten times. V usage is TRBV2 and J usage is TRBJ1-5; D gene unclear. The CDR3 sequence is 13 residues long. Trimming pared 5 bases from V and 3 bases from J, leaving 8 bases between. Germline assignment: CDR1 SNHLY and CDR2 FYNNEI. The CDR3 sequence is CASSRQVNQPQHF. DNA of the CDR3: TGTGCCAGCAGTAGGCAGGTCAATCAGCCCCAGCATTTT.

Concerning this clonotype: A much larger clone sits a single nucleotide away, making a read error possible. The gene calls are TRBV29-1 and TRBJ2-5, with 9 positions matching TRBD2. This CDR3 is 15 amino acids long. The V gene end was trimmed by 4 bases and the J gene end by 1 base; junction bases not matched to a gene: 7. Germline V CDR1 and CDR2: SQVTM, ANQGSEA. DNA of the CDR3: TGCAGCGTTGTCCGACTAGCGGAAACCCAAGAGACCCAGTACTTC. It encodes CSVVRLAETQETQYF.

This clonotype was seen more than once but under ten times. The chain couples TRBV28 to TRBJ2-1; D is ambiguous. Trimming removed 3 bases from V and 0 bases from J, with 6 bases in between. This CDR3 comprises 14 residues. Germline V gene sequence: CDR1 MDHEN, CDR2 SYDVKM. The CDR3 DNA is TGTGCCAGCAGTTTGATGGCCTCCTACAATGAGCAGTTCTTC. Protein sequence: CASSLMASYNEQFF.

This chain links TRBV25-1 with TRBJ2-1; TRBD1 matches 8 bases. CDR3 size: 14 residues. Trimming took 4 bases from V and 7 from J; bases not matched to a gene: 6. CDR1 MGHDK and CDR2 SYGVNS come from the germline V gene. CDR3 amino acids: CASSGTGNTNEQFF. The CDR3 region has the DNA TGTGCCAGCAGTGGGACAGGGAATACGAATGAGCAGTTCTTC.

This clonotype was seen many times. This chain links TRBV24-1 with TRBJ2-7; the match to TRBD2 covers 9 bases. V gave up 2 bases and J gave up 6 bases; unmatched junction bases: 7. Germline V CDR1 and CDR2: KGHDR, SFDVKD. The CDR3 has 15 residues. CDR3 loop: CATSDSWSGRSEQYF. The CDR3 nucleotides read TGTGCCACCAGTGATTCCTGGAGCGGGAGGAGCGAGCAGTACTTC.

This sequence joins TRBV7-3 and TRBJ2-1; D possibly uses TRBD1 or TRBD2 (5 bases each). V was clipped by 0 bases and J by 9 bases, with 12 bases between them. CDR1 SGHTA and CDR2 FQGTGA come from the germline V gene. The CDR3 covers 14 residues. The CDR3 DNA sequence: TGTGCCAGCAGCTTAACCCAAGGGGACGGTGAGCAGTTCTTC. Amino acid sequence: CASSLTQGDGEQFF.

Many counts were recorded for this clonotype. The chain recombines TRBV3-1 with TRBJ2-7, with D perhaps matching TRBD1 (5 bases). The germline V gene encodes CDR1 LGHDT and CDR2 YNNKEL (reference sequence). The V end was cut by 1 base, the J end by 3 bases, with 7 bases between. CDR3 length: 13 amino acids. The CDR3 DNA sequence: TGTGCCAGCAGCCAAGTCAGGGACTACGAGCAGTACTTC. It translates to CASSQVRDYEQYF.

This clonotype was seen just once. The CDR3 here is CSVLADSYNEQFF. The CDR3 region has the DNA TGCAGCGTTTTAGCGGACTCCTACAATGAGCAGTTCTTC. V usage is TRBV29-1 and J usage is TRBJ2-1; tentative D call: TRBD2 (6 bases). V lost 5 bases to trimming and J lost 0 bases, with 8 bases between them. The CDR3 is 13 amino acids. Per the germline V gene, CDR1 is SQVTM and CDR2 is ANQGSEA.

In its sample, this clonotype was seen once. A much bigger clone sits one base away, suggesting this may be a read error. The final CDR3 position lacks the conserved phenylalanine or tryptophan, pointing to a likely read error. The chain joins TRBV6-6 to TRBJ2-1, with D unresolved. The J call may be faulty, since TRBJ2-7 better matches the DNA end. Germline V gene data show CDR1 as MNHNY and CDR2 as SVGAGI (reference sequence). The CDR3 totals 13 residues. CDR3 bases: TGTGCCGCTGGACCCCGCTCCTACAATGAGCAGTACTTA. It codes for CAAGPRSYNEQYL.

As to this clonotype: A single base separates this from a much larger clone, so it may be a read error. J is TRBJ2-5 and V is TRBV6-5; D is perhaps TRBD2 (5 bases). V was cut by 2 bases and J by 11 bases, with 21 bases left in between. Germline values: CDR1 MNHEY, CDR2 SVGAGI. CDR3 length: 15 amino acids. The CDR3 DNA reads as TGTGCCAGCAGTTACGTAGTGGGAGAGTACAATGAGCAGTACTTC. Its translation is CASSYVVGEYNEQYF.

The table lists this clonotype with a count of one. The rearrangement links TRBV10-3 to TRBJ2-7; 8 positions agree with TRBD1. V gave up 6 bases and J gave up 4 bases; unmatched junction bases: 8. Looked up from germline, CDR1 is ENHRY and CDR2 is SYGVKD. This CDR3 is 14 amino acids long. CDR3 amino acids: CAIRKTGAVYEQYF. The DNA of the CDR3 is TGTGCCATCAGGAAGACAGGGGCAGTGTACGAGCAGTACTTC.

V usage is TRBV25-1 and J usage is TRBJ1-1; the D gene is possibly TRBD1 (5 bases). This CDR3 comprises 13 residues. With 7 bases removed from V and 4 bases from J, the gap between germline ends came to 13 bases. Germline V lookup: CDR1 MGHDK, CDR2 SYGVNS. CDR3 sequence (DNA): TGTGCCAGCAAACGGGGGGATATCACTGAAGCTTTCTTT. It codes for CASKRGDITEAFF.

As concerns this clonotype: Relative to the germline gene, one junction end is altered; a read error may explain this. The rearrangement uses TRBV15 and TRBJ2-5; D gene uncertain. The J call may be incorrect, as the DNA end agrees better with TRBJ2-7. This CDR3 spans 13 amino acids. Germline assignment: CDR1 LNHNV and CDR2 YYDKDF (reference sequence). CDR3 sequence (DNA): TGTGCCGCCAGCAGAAACGTGGGCTACGAGCAGTACTTC. Protein sequence: CAASRNVGYEQYF.